This is a list of T cell receptor beta chains from one sample in a study of blood T cell repertoires in COVID-19. TCRdb's copy holds only in-frame clones and misses some; the assay was immunoSEQ multiplex PCR. Of about 52,000 clones in the sample, around 81% were seen once. The sample comprised peripheral blood. The receptors were gathered from a woman older than 75 with COVID-19, enrolled during active disease. Both conserved end residues are part of each CDR3. The order of the fields is V gene, CDR3 length, D gene, clone size, J gene, CDR3 protein, CDR3 DNA. The D gene is left open where the match is weak. Only some rows state a clone size, as once, few, many or a class for expanded clones.

V: TRBV30; length: 15; D: TRBD2; size: .; J: TRBJ2-3; CDR3: CACGTSGSSTDTQYF; DNA: TGTGCCTGCGGGACTAGCGGTTCTAGCACAGATACGCAGTATTTT
V: TRBV5-3; length: 16; D: TRBD2; size: .; J: TRBJ2-7; CDR3: CARSSRTSGTLYEQYF; DNA: TGTGCCAGAAGCTCACGGACTAGCGGGACACTCTACGAGCAGTACTTC
V: TRBV7-2; length: 14; D: .; size: .; J: TRBJ1-5; CDR3: CASSPTGGNQPQHF; DNA: TGTGCCAGCAGCCCGACGGGGGGCAATCAGCCCCAGCATTTT
V: TRBV15; length: 18; D: .; size: once; J: TRBJ1-6; CDR3: CATSRVVGMGVDNSPLHF; DNA: TGTGCCACCAGCAGAGTGGTTGGTATGGGAGTCGATAATTCACCCCTCCACTTT
V: TRBV6-5; length: 14; D: TRBD1; size: .; J: TRBJ2-3; CDR3: CASRAGTGINTQYF; DNA: TGTGCCAGCAGAGCCGGGACAGGAATTAATACGCAGTATTTT
V: TRBV7-9; length: 13; D: .; size: few; J: TRBJ1-2; CDR3: CASSLDSFSGYTF; DNA: TGTGCCAGCAGCTTGGACAGCTTCTCTGGCTACACCTTC
V: TRBV24-1; length: 13; D: TRBD1; size: .; J: TRBJ1-2; CDR3: CATSERTGDGYTF; DNA: TGTGCCACCAGTGAAAGGACAGGGGATGGCTACACCTTC
V: TRBV27; length: 13; D: .; size: once; J: TRBJ2-5; CDR3: CASSSLAEETQYF; DNA: TGTGCCAGCAGTTCATTAGCAGAGGAGACCCAGTACTTC
V: TRBV19; length: 14; D: TRBD1; size: once; J: TRBJ1-1; CDR3: CASSRRQGGTEAFF; DNA: TGTGCCAGTAGTCGTAGACAGGGGGGCACTGAAGCTTTCTTT
V: TRBV11-2; length: 15; D: .; size: .; J: TRBJ2-2; CDR3: CASSLVAGNTGELFF; DNA: TGTGCCAGCAGCTTAGTGGCAGGGAACACCGGGGAGCTGTTTTTT
V: TRBV29-1; length: 14; D: .; size: .; J: TRBJ2-2; CDR3: CSVESVGDSRELFF; DNA: TGCAGCGTTGAAAGCGTTGGGGACTCCCGGGAGCTGTTTTTT
V: TRBV18; length: 15; D: .; size: .; J: TRBJ2-1; CDR3: CASSPAGGSYNEQFF; DNA: TGTGCCAGCTCACCCGCCGGGGGCTCCTACAATGAGCAGTTCTTC
V: TRBV4-1; length: 12; D: .; size: .; J: TRBJ2-7; CDR3: CASSWGPYEQYF; DNA: TGCGCCAGCAGCTGGGGCCCCTACGAGCAGTACTTC